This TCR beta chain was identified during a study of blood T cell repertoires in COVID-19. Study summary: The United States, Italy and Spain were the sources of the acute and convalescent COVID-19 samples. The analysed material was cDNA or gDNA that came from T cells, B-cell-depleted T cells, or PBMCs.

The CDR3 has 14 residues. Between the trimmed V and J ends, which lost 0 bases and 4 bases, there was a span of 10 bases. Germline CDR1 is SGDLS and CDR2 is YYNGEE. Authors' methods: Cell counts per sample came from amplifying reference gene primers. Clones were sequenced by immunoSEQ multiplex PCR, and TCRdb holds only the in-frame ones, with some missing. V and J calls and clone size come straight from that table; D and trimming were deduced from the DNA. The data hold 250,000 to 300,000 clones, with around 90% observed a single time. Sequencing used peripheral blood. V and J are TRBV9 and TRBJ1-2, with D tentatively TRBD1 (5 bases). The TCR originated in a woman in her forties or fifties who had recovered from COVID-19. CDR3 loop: CASSVVPTVYGYTF. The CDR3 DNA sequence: TGTGCCAGCAGCGTAGTGCCGACAGTCTATGGCTACACCTTC.